A selection of T cell receptor beta chains follows, all from one sample in a study of human thymus T cells. Assay used: immunoSEQ multiplex PCR; TCRdb lists only in-frame clones, some missing. The table lists about 120,000 clones, about 93% of them singletons. The sequencing input was thymus tissue. Receptors originate from a boy younger than two with a congenital heart defect but otherwise immunologically healthy. Each CDR3 is given with its conserved first and last residue. D genes are given only for firm matches. Not all rows give a size; the values are once, few, many and, for expanded clones, a class.

abundance	j_gene	d_gene	v_gene	CDR3nt	CDR3aa
-	TRBJ1-1	-	TRBV18	TGTGCCAGCTCACCACCGACTTCAGGGGCTTGTGAAGCTTTCTTT	CASSPPTSGACEAFF
once	TRBJ2-1	-	TRBV6-5	TGTGCCAGCAGAAGACCGGATGATGAGCAGTTCTTC	CASRRPDDEQFF
-	TRBJ1-3	TRBD1	TRBV23-1	TGCGCCAGCAGGCGCAAGGACAGGGGGCCTGGAAACACCATATATTTT	CASRRKDRGPGNTIYF
-	TRBJ2-7	-	TRBV4-3	TGCGCCAGCAGCCAAACCCGGGGCTACGAGCAGTACTTC	CASSQTRGYEQYF
-	TRBJ2-7	-	TRBV6-5	TGTGCCAGCAGTGCGGGACTCTCCTACGAGCAGTACTTC	CASSAGLSYEQYF
-	TRBJ2-3	TRBD1	TRBV5-1	TGCGCCAGCAGTTCAAGCGGGGACAGGGCAGAATTCACAGATACGCAGTATTTT	CASSSSGDRAEFTDTQYF
once	TRBJ1-4	-	TRBV5-1	TGCGCCAGCAGCTCCCGCTCCGGAAAACTGTTTTTT	CASSSRSGKLFF
-	TRBJ2-1	TRBD2	TRBV27	TGTGCCAGCAGCCACACTAGCGGGGTATACAATGAGCAGTTCTTC	CASSHTSGVYNEQFF
-	TRBJ2-5	TRBD1	TRBV5-1	TGCGCCAGCAGCGTGGGACAGGGGATTAAAAAGACCCAGTACTTC	CASSVGQGIKKTQYF
-	TRBJ1-1	TRBD1	TRBV25-1	TGTGCCTCAGGGACAGGGGAAGATGTCACTGAAGCTTTCTTT	CASGTGEDVTEAFF
-	TRBJ2-7	TRBD2	TRBV10-2	TGCGCCAGCAGGAGACTAGCAGCACCCTACGAGCAGTACTTC	CASRRLAAPYEQYF
-	TRBJ1-1	-	TRBV28	TGTGCCAGCAGTTACCAGGACAGCTTAATAATGAACACTGAAGCTTTCTTT	CASSYQDSLIMNTEAFF
-	TRBJ1-2	-	TRBV23-1	TGCGCCAGCAGTCGACCCAGGACCAACTATGGCTACACCTTC	CASSRPRTNYGYTF
-	TRBJ2-7	-	TRBV28	TGTGCCAGCAGTTTGGAAAGGGGTCGGTCCTACGAGCAGTACTTC	CASSLERGRSYEQYF
few	TRBJ2-1	-	TRBV5-5	TGTGCCAGCAGCCTCGGATCCTACGGGTTCTTC	CASSLGSYGFF
-	TRBJ1-6	TRBD1	TRBV4-1	TGCGCCAGCAGACCACCCGACAGGGGAGACAAGAATTCACCCCTCCACTTT	CASRPPDRGDKNSPLHF
-	TRBJ1-6	TRBD1	TRBV9	TGTGCCAGCAGACAGGGGAATAATTCACCCCTCCACTTT	CASRQGNNSPLHF
-	TRBJ2-3	TRBD2	TRBV10-3	TGTGCCATCAACCGGGGGGGGGCCACAGATACGCAGTATTTT	CAINRGGATDTQYF
-	TRBJ2-2	-	TRBV2	TGTGCCAGCAGTGAAGCGAAGATGGGGGAAATTAACACCGGGGAGCTGTTTTTT	CASSEAKMGEINTGELFF
-	TRBJ2-5	TRBD1	TRBV28	TGTGCCAGCAGACAACGAGACAGGGCTCAAGAGACCCAGTACTTC	CASRQRDRAQETQYF
-	TRBJ2-3	TRBD1	TRBV7-2	TGTGCCAGCAGCCCAGGGACAGGGAGCACAGATACGCAGTATTTT	CASSPGTGSTDTQYF
-	TRBJ2-5	TRBD1	TRBV19	TGTGCCAGTAACCCCTCCCCCGGGACAGGCCAAGAGACCCAGTACTTC	CASNPSPGTGQETQYF
once	TRBJ1-5	-	TRBV28	TGTGCCAGCAGTCCATACTCCTCCAATCAGCCCCAGCATTTT	CASSPYSSNQPQHF
-	TRBJ1-2	TRBD1	TRBV6-5	TGTGCCAGCAGCCGTAGACAGGGTAGTGGCTACACCTTC	CASSRRQGSGYTF
-	TRBJ1-3	-	TRBV5-6	TGTGCCAGCAGCGCCAGGAAACCGGGACACCCATCTGGAAACACCATATATTTT	CASSARKPGHPSGNTIYF
-	TRBJ1-3	-	TRBV6-5	TGTGCCAGCAGTTACTCGCCCAGAAACACCATATATTTT	CASSYSPRNTIYF
-	TRBJ1-3	-	TRBV2	TGTGCCACCGGGACTATCTCTGGAAACACCATATATTTT	CATGTISGNTIYF